This entry concerns a single T cell receptor (beta chain). This sample was taken from a study of identical twins. TCRdb independently ran MiXCR on the 5' RACE reads; one entry per CDR3 protein. The sample includes around 650,000 distinct CDR3 sequences, under 8.5% of them seen just once. This same sample was also taken into another study, of yellow fever vaccine responses in identical twins.

This TCR came from a woman aged 18-35 years in good health. Sequenced material: PBMCs.

CDR3 coding DNA: TGTGCCAGCAGCCAAGTCGGTGGCAGACGCAATGAGCAGTTCTTC. This codes for CASSQVGGRRNEQFF. The chain joins TRBV3-1 to TRBJ2-1; no clear D gene. V lost 1 base, J lost 6 bases, and 13 bases lay in between. This CDR3 has 15 residues. Germline CDR1 is LGHDT and CDR2 is YNNKEL (reference sequence).